The rows below give T cell receptor beta chains drawn from one sample of a study of T cell responses to AZD1222 COVID-19 vaccine. Sequenced by immunoSEQ multiplex PCR; TCRdb stores in-frame clones only, minus some. The sample records approximately 110,000 clones, roughly 82% being singletons. Material: peripheral blood, obtained on day 0 of AZD1222 vaccination. All receptors derive from an adult in good health. CDR3s include the opening cysteine and the closing phenylalanine or tryptophan. The D gene is left open where the match is weak. Only some rows state a clone size, as once, few, many or a class for expanded clones.

>TRBJ2-1|.|TRBV10-2|.
TGCGCCAGCAGTGAGTCGGGGTCGTCCCGCCGTGAGCAGTTCTTC
CASSESGSSRREQFF
>TRBJ2-2|.|TRBV15|.
TGTGCCACCAGCAGAGTAAACACAGGAACCGGGGAGCTGTTTTTT
CATSRVNTGTGELFF
>TRBJ1-3|.|TRBV7-2|.
TGTGCCAGCAGCTTATTTTTTGGGTCTGGAAACACCATATATTTT
CASSLFFGSGNTIYF
>TRBJ1-3|few|TRBV7-2|.
TGTGCCAGCAGCTTAGTCAGATTCGGGGGCTCTGGAAACACCATATATTTT
CASSLVRFGGSGNTIYF
>TRBJ1-1|.|TRBV6-5|TRBD1
TGTGCCAGCAGTTACTCTGGGACAGGGAATACTGAAGCTTTCTTT
CASSYSGTGNTEAFF
>TRBJ1-1|.|TRBV19|.
TGTGCCAGTAGTATTTGGGGGACCAACACTGAAGCTTTCTTT
CASSIWGTNTEAFF
>TRBJ2-2|.|TRBV15|.
TGTGCCACCAGCAGAGAAAGCTTCTCCCACGCGAACACCGGGGAGCTGTTTTTT
CATSRESFSHANTGELFF
>TRBJ1-2|.|TRBV7-2|.
TGTGCCAGCAGCTTAGTTACTGCGGGGAGCTATGGCTACACCTTC
CASSLVTAGSYGYTF
>TRBJ1-3|.|TRBV5-1|.
TGCGCCAGCAGACGGACAGAATCATTAATCTCTGGAAACACCATATATTTT
CASRRTESLISGNTIYF
>TRBJ2-3|.|TRBV25-1|.
TGTGCCAGCAGTGTCAGGGGGGGCACAGATACGCAGTATTTT
CASSVRGGTDTQYF
>TRBJ1-1|.|TRBV10-3|TRBD1
TGTGCCAGTGACAGGGGCCGAAACACTGAAGCTTTCTTT
CASDRGRNTEAFF
>TRBJ2-2|.|TRBV9|.
TGTGCCAGCAGCCCCCAACCACAGGACACCGGGGAGCTGTTTTTT
CASSPQPQDTGELFF
>TRBJ1-6|.|TRBV5-6|.
TGTGCCAGCTCTAGGACTGATTATAATTCACCCCTCCACTTT
CASSRTDYNSPLHF
>TRBJ1-2|.|TRBV7-9|.
TGTGCCAGCATCCCGGGTCCACAGAACTATGGCTACACCTTC
CASIPGPQNYGYTF
>TRBJ2-2|.|TRBV19|TRBD1
TGTGCCAGTAGTATTGGGACAGGGTACACCGGGGAGCTGTTTTTT
CASSIGTGYTGELFF
>TRBJ2-2|.|TRBV12-3/TRBV12-4|.
TGTGCCAGCAGTTTCCTCACCGGGGAGCTGTTTTTT
CASSFLTGELFF
>TRBJ1-4|.|TRBV7-9|TRBD1
TGTGCCAGCAGCTCCTTTAGGACAGGGCTACGTGAAAAACTGTTTTTT
CASSSFRTGLREKLFF
>TRBJ2-2|few|TRBV6-5|.
TGTGCCAGCAAAACCTCACGGGGGTCCCCCGGGGAGCTGTTTTTT
CASKTSRGSPGELFF
>TRBJ1-5|.|TRBV15|.
TGTGCCACGGGGCCAGTGGGAAATCAGCCCCAGCATTTT
CATGPVGNQPQHF
>TRBJ1-1|.|TRBV5-1|TRBD1
TGCGCCAGCAGCTTGGACAGGGGTGGGACTGAAGCTTTCTTT
CASSLDRGGTEAFF
>TRBJ1-1|once|TRBV7-9|.
TGTGCCAGCAGCTTAGAAACGCCCAAGGGACATGGGGCTTTCTTT
CASSLETPKGHGAFF
>TRBJ1-4|.|TRBV6-2/TRBV6-3|.
TGTGCCAGCACCCCAGCAATGAGGCGAAAACTGTTTTTT
CASTPAMRRKLFF
>TRBJ1-5|.|TRBV19|TRBD1
TGTGCCAGTAAGAGGGGACAGACCAGAGGCCAGCCCCAGCATTTT
CASKRGQTRGQPQHF
>TRBJ2-2|once|TRBV9|.
TGTGCCAGCAGCGTAGAATGGCGTTCCGGGGAGCTGTTTTTT
CASSVEWRSGELFF
>TRBJ1-2|.|TRBV27|.
TGTGCCAGCAGTTTAAGGCAGGCCGGATATGGCTACACCTTC
CASSLRQAGYGYTF
>TRBJ1-2|.|TRBV7-6|TRBD1
TGTGCCAGCAGCCCAGGGGGCAGGGGCTATGGCTACACCTTC
CASSPGGRGYGYTF
>TRBJ2-5|.|TRBV5-1|.
TGCGCCAGCAGCTCGGGACCGCCCCAAGAGACCCAGTACTTC
CASSSGPPQETQYF
>TRBJ1-2|few|TRBV5-6|.
TGTGCCAGCAGCTTGGCTCAGGGGCTCTCTGCTGGCTACACCTTC
CASSLAQGLSAGYTF
>TRBJ1-1|.|TRBV2|.
TGTGCCGGCAGTGAAATGACTCCGAACACTGAAGCTTTCTTT
CAGSEMTPNTEAFF
>TRBJ1-5|.|TRBV7-2|.
TGTGCCAGCAGCTTAGCACTCGGGGGGAGTCAGCCCCAGCATTTT
CASSLALGGSQPQHF
>TRBJ1-2|few|TRBV7-2|TRBD1
TGTGCCAGCAGCACCGGGACAGGGACTCGAGGCTACACCTTC
CASSTGTGTRGYTF
>TRBJ1-6|.|TRBV7-6|.
TGTGCCAGCAGCTTAGGGACAGCCGCCAATTCACCCCTCCACTTT
CASSLGTAANSPLHF
>TRBJ2-7|.|TRBV27|TRBD1
TGTGCCAGCAGTTTAAGAGGTTCGAGGACAGGGCTTAACTACGAGCAGTACTTC
CASSLRGSRTGLNYEQYF
>TRBJ1-2|.|TRBV5-1|.
TGCGCCAGCAGCCTCGGACAGCCGGACTTTGAGGGCTACACCTTC
CASSLGQPDFEGYTF
>TRBJ1-5|.|TRBV10-3|TRBD1
TGTGCCATCAGTGAGTCGGCAGGGGGCGCACAGCCCCAGCATTTT
CAISESAGGAQPQHF
>TRBJ2-5|.|TRBV9|TRBD2
TGTGCCAGCAGCCCCCACGGGGTGAATAGCGGGGGCGTCGCACAAGAGACCCAGTACTTC
CASSPHGVNSGGVAQETQYF
>TRBJ1-1|.|TRBV27|TRBD1
TGTGCCAGCAGTCTCCTCCTGCGACAGGGGGTAATGAACACTGAAGCTTTCTTT
CASSLLLRQGVMNTEAFF
>TRBJ1-5|.|TRBV29-1|.
TGCAGCGTTCTACCGGTAGGCAATCAGCCCCAGCATTTT
CSVLPVGNQPQHF
>TRBJ1-3|.|TRBV28|.
TGTGCCAGCAGTTTATGGTCCAACCCGGGGAACACCATATATTTT
CASSLWSNPGNTIYF
>TRBJ2-7|.|TRBV9|TRBD1
TGTGCCAGCAGCGTACAGGGGGACTACGAGCAGTACTTC
CASSVQGDYEQYF
>TRBJ2-7|.|TRBV11-2|TRBD2
TGTGCCAGCAGCTTAGTTGCCAGCGGGGGTACCAACGAGCAGTACTTC
CASSLVASGGTNEQYF
>TRBJ2-7|.|TRBV13|.
TGTGCCAGCAGCTTAGCACGTTACGAGCAGTACTTC
CASSLARYEQYF
>TRBJ2-2|.|TRBV7-8|.
TGTGCCAGCAGCTTAGGACCCGGGGAGCTGTTTTTT
CASSLGPGELFF
>TRBJ2-2|.|TRBV18|.
TGTGCCAGCTCACCGACCGGACGCGGGGCCATTGACACCGGGGAGCTGTTTTTT
CASSPTGRGAIDTGELFF
>TRBJ2-5|.|TRBV5-5|.
TGTGCCAGCAGCTTGGAGGACAACACGGAGACCCAGTACTTC
CASSLEDNTETQYF
>TRBJ2-5|.|TRBV18|.
TGTGCCAGCTCCCTACCCAGAGGGCCACAAGAGACCCAGTACTTC
CASSLPRGPQETQYF
>TRBJ2-7|.|TRBV7-2|TRBD2
TGTGCCAGCAGCTTAAACGGGGGGTACGAGCAGTACTTC
CASSLNGGYEQYF
>TRBJ1-2|.|TRBV7-3|.
TGTGCCAGCAGCCAAACTCCTCCCGGGGCGCCCACCTTC
CASSQTPPGAPTF
>TRBJ1-1|.|TRBV27|.
TGTGCCAGCGGTCGAACGGGGAAAACTGAAGCTTTCTTT
CASGRTGKTEAFF
>TRBJ1-4|.|TRBV13|.
TGTGCCAGCAGCTTCGTGGGGGCGTCTTCCGTTGCAACTAATGAAAAACTGTTTTTT
CASSFVGASSVATNEKLFF
>TRBJ1-5|.|TRBV25-1|.
TGTGCCAGCAGTGTCACGGGCAGGGCTACTGTGAATCAGCCCCAGCATTTT
CASSVTGRATVNQPQHF
>TRBJ1-2|.|TRBV6-5|.
TGTGCCAGCAGTTACTCACGGGCAGGGGAAGACTATGGCTACACCTTC
CASSYSRAGEDYGYTF
>TRBJ1-2|.|TRBV27|.
TGTGCCAGCAGTTTTGGAGGGGATACCTATGGCTACACCTTC
CASSFGGDTYGYTF
>TRBJ1-1|.|TRBV29-1|.
TGCAGCGTTGGGTCGTTCACTGAAGCTTTCTTT
CSVGSFTEAFF
>TRBJ2-7|few|TRBV6-5|.
TGTGCCAGCAGTTACAGTAGGCTTCCGGCCTACGAGCAGTACTTC
CASSYSRLPAYEQYF
>TRBJ1-2|few|TRBV21-1|.
TGTGCCAGCAGCAAAGGACAGGACGACACCTTC
CASSKGQDDTF
>TRBJ2-5|.|TRBV7-6|TRBD2
TGTGCCAGCAGCATTAGAGGGCGGGGGGGCTACCAGACCCAGTACTTC
CASSIRGRGGYQTQYF
>TRBJ1-3|.|TRBV5-1|TRBD1
TGCGCCAGCAGCGACAGGGGAGGTGGAAACACCATATATTTT
CASSDRGGGNTIYF
>TRBJ2-5|.|TRBV3-1/TRBV3-2|TRBD1
TGTGCCAGCAGCCAAGAAAACAGGGGGCTCTTGGGTTTGGCCCAGTACTTC
CASSQENRGLLGLAQYF
>TRBJ1-2|.|TRBV4-3|.
TGCGCCAGCAGCCAAGAGACCAGCTATGGCTACACCTTC
CASSQETSYGYTF